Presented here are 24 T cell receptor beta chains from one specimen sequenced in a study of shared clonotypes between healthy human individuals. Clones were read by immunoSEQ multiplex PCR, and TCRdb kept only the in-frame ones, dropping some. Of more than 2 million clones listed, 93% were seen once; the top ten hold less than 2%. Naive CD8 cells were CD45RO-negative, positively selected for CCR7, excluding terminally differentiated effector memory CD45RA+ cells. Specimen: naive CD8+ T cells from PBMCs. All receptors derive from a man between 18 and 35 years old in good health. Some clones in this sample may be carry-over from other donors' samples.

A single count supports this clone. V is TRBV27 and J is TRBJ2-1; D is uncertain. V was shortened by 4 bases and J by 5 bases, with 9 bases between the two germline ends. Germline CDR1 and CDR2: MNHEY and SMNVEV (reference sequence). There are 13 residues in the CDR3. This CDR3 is CASSSPRDNEQFF. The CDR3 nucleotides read TGTGCCAGCAGTTCCCCGCGAGACAATGAGCAGTTCTTC.

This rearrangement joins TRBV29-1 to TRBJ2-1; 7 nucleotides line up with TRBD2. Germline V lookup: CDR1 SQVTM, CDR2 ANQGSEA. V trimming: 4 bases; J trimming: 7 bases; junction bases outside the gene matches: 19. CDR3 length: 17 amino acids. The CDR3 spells CSVGGWPFGTGGNEQFF. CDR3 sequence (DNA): TGCAGCGTTGGCGGCTGGCCGTTCGGAACCGGGGGGAATGAGCAGTTCTTC.

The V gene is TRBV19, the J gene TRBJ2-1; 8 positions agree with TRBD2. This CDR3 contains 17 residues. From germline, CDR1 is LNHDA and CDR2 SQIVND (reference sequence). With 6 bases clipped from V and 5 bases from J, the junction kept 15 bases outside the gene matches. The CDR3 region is CASSIIGIAGPHNEQFF. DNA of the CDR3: TGTGCCAGTAGCATAATAGGTATAGCGGGACCCCACAATGAGCAGTTCTTC.

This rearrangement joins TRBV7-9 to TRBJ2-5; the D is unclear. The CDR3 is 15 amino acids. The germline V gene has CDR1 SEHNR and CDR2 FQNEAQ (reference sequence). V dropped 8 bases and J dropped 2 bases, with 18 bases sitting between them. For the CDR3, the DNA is TGTGCCAGCTCCCTAGTAGGTAGCCAACAAGAGACCCAGTACTTC. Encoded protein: CASSLVGSQQETQYF.

CDR3 sequence (DNA): TGTGCCAGCGGGGACCTAGCGGGTTCCACCTACGAGCAGTACTTC. This gives the protein CASGDLAGSTYEQYF. The V gene is TRBV2, the J gene TRBJ2-7; the match to TRBD2 covers 8 bases. J was trimmed by 2 bases and V by 8 bases; bases with no gene match: 11. Germline V gene lookup returns CDR1 SNHLY and CDR2 FYNNEI. CDR3 size: 15 residues.

In nucleotides, the CDR3 is TGTGCCAGCAGTTTGTCGCCTGCGGCGGGGGGGAGTGTCAACGTCCTGACTTTC. Translating it yields CASSLSPAAGGSVNVLTF. The V call is TRBV27, the J call TRBJ2-6; 9 nucleotides line up with TRBD2. Looked up from germline, CDR1 is MNHEY and CDR2 is SMNVEV (reference sequence). The CDR3 extends over 18 amino acids. With V trimmed by 3 bases and J by 9 bases, 15 bases remained unmatched.

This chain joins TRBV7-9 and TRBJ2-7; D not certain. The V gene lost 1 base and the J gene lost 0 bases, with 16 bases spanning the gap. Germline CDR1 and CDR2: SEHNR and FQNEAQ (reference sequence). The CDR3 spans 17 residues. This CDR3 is CASSLGGFLSSSYEQYF. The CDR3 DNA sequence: TGTGCCAGCAGCTTAGGCGGTTTCCTTTCTAGCTCCTACGAGCAGTACTTC.

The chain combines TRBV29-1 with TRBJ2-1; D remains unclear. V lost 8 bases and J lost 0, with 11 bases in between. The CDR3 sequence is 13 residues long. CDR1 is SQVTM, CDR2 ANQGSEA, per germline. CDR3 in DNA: TGCAGCTTCCCCTGGAACTCCTACAATGAGCAGTTCTTC. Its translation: CSFPWNSYNEQFF.

The CDR3, as DNA: TGTGCCTGGAGTGCGCTTCCCCGGGGTTCTGAAGCTTTCTTT. Translation gives CAWSALPRGSEAFF. The rearrangement links TRBV30 to TRBJ1-1; no clear D. CDR3 length equals 14 residues. Germline loops: CDR1 GTSNPN, CDR2 SVGIG (reference sequence). The V end lost 1 base, the J end lost 6 bases, and 15 bases lay between the germline ends.

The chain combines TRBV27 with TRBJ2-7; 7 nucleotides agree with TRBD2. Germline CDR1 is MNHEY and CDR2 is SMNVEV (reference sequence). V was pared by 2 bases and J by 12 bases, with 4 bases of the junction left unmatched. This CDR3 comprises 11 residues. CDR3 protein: CASSLRGETYF. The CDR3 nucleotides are TGTGCCAGCAGTTTACGGGGGGAGACGTACTTC.

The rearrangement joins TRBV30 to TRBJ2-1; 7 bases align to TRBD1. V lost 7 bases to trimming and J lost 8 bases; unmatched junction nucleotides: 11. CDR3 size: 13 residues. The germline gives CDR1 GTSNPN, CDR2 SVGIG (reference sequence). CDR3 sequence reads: CAFYRGPGDEQFF. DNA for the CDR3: TGTGCCTTTTACAGGGGTCCCGGGGATGAGCAGTTCTTC.

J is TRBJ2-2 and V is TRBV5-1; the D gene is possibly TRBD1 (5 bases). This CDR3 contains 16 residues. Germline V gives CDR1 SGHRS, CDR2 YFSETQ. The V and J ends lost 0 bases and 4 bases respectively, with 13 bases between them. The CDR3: CASSLDRRSPTGELFF. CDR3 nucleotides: TGCGCCAGCAGCTTGGACAGGCGATCTCCCACCGGGGAGCTGTTTTTT.

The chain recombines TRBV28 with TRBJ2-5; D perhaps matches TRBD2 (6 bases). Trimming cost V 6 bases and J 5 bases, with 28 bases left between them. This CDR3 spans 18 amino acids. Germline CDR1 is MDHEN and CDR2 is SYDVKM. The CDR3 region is CASSFPPGPGATGETQYF. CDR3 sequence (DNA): TGTGCCAGCAGCTTCCCCCCGGGTCCGGGAGCCACCGGGGAGACCCAGTACTTC.

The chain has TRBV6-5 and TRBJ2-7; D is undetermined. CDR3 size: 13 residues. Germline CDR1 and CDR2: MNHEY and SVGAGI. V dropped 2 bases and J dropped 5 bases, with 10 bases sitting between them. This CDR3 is CASSYGRNNEQYF. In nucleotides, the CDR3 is TGTGCCAGCAGTTACGGCAGGAATAACGAGCAGTACTTC.

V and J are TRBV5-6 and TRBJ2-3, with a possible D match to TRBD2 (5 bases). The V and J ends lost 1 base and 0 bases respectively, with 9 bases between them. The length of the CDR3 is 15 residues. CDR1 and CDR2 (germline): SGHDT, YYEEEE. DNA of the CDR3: TGTGCCAGCAGCTTGCCGGGGTCTAGCACAGATACGCAGTATTTT. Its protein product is CASSLPGSSTDTQYF.

CDR3 coding DNA: TGTGCCAGCAGTCTTCGGGGCGCGGAAGACACCTTC. Amino acid sequence: CASSLRGAEDTF. V and J are TRBV6-5 and TRBJ1-2; a possible D gene is TRBD1 (5 bases). V gave up 5 bases and J gave up 12 bases, with 16 bases separating them. Germline values: CDR1 MNHEY, CDR2 SVGAGI. The CDR3 covers 12 residues.

CDR3 loop: CASSLSDGNYGYTF. CDR3 nucleotides: TGTGCCAGCAGCTTATCGGACGGTAACTATGGCTACACCTTC. This chain links TRBV7-8 with TRBJ1-2; D not certain. Trimming cost V 2 bases and J 1 base, with 8 bases left between them. The CDR3 consists of 14 residues. From germline, CDR1 is SGHVS and CDR2 FQNEAQ.

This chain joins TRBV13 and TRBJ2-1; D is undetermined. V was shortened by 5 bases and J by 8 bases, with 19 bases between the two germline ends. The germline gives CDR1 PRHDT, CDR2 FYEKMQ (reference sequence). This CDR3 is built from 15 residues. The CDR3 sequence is CASSPTPLPAYEQFF. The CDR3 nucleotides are TGTGCCAGCAGCCCAACCCCGCTCCCGGCCTATGAGCAGTTCTTC.

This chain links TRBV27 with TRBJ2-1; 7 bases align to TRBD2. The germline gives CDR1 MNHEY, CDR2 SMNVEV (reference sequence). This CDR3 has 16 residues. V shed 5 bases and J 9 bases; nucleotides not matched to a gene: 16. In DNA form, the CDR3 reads TGTGCCAGCAGTCCCTGGAGCGGGGCAGGGCATGGTGAGCAGTTCTTC. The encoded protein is CASSPWSGAGHGEQFF.

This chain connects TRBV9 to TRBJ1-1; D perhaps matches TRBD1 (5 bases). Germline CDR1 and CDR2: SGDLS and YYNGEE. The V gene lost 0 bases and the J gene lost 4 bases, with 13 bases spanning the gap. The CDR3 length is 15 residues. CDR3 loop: CASSVGGGWGTEAFF. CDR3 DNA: TGTGCCAGCAGCGTAGGTGGGGGTTGGGGCACTGAAGCTTTCTTT.

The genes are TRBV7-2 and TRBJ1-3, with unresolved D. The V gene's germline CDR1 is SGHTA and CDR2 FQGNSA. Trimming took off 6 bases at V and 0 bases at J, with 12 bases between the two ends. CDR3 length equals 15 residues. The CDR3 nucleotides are TGTGCCAGCAGGCCTACAGCCAGCTCTGGAAACACCATATATTTT. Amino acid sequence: CASRPTASSGNTIYF.

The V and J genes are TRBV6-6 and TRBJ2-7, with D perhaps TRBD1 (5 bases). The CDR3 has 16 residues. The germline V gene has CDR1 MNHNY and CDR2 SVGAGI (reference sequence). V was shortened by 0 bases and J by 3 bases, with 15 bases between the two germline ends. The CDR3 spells CASSYSRGEWGYEQYF. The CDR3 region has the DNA TGTGCCAGCAGTTACTCAAGGGGTGAGTGGGGCTACGAGCAGTACTTC.

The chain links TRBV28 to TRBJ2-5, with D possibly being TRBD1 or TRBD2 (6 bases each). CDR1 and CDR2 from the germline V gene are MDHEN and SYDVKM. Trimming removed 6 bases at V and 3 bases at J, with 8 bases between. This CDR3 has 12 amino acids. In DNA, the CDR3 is TGTGCCAGCAGAGGGGGGAAAGAGACCCAGTACTTC. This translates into CASRGGKETQYF.

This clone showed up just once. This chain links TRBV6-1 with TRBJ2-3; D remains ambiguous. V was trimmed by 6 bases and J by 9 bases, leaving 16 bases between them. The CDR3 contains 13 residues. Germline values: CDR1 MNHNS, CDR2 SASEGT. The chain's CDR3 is CASRSEIARTQYF. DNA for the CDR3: TGTGCCAGCAGGTCCGAGATAGCACGCACGCAGTATTTT.